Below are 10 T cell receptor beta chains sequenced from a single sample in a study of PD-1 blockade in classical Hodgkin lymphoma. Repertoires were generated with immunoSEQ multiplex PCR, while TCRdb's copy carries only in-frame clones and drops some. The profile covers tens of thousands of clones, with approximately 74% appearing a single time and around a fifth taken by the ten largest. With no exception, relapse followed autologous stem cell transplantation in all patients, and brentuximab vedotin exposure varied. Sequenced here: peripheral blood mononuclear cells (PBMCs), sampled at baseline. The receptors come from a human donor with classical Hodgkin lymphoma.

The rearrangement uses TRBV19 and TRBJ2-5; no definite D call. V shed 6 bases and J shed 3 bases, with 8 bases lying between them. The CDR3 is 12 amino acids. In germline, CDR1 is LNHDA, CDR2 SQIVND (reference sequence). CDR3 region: CASSLTEETQYF. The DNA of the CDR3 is TGTGCCAGTAGCCTCACGGAAGAGACCCAGTACTTC.

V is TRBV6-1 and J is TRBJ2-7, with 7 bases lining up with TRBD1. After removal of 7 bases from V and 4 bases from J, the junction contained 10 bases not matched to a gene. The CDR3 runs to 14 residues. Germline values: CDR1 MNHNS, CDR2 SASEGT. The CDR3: CASTDLNRGYEQYF. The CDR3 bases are TGTGCCAGCACGGACCTAAACAGGGGTTACGAGCAGTACTTC.

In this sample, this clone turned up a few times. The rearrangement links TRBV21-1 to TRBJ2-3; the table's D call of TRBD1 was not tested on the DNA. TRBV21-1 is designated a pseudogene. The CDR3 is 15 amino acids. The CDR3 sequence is CASSKERQGRDTQYF. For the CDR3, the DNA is TGTGCCAGCAGCAAAGAAAGGCAGGGGCGGGATACGCAGTATTTT.

This CDR3 reads CASSPRRGPTTEAFF. CDR3 sequence (DNA): TGTGCCAGCTCACCACGAAGGGGCCCCACCACTGAAGCTTTCTTT. The chain recombines TRBV18 with TRBJ1-1; perhaps TRBD1 as D (5 bases). Germline V gives CDR1 KGHSH, CDR2 LQKENI. This CDR3 has 15 residues. The germline V and J ends were trimmed by 1 base and 4 bases, with 13 bases remaining between them.

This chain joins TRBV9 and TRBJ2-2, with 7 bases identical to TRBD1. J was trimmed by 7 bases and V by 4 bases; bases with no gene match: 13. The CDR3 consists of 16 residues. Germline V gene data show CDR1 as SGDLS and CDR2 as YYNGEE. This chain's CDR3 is CASSPWDSTEGGELFF. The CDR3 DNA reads TGTGCCAGCAGCCCTTGGGACAGCACAGAGGGCGGGGAGCTGTTTTTT.

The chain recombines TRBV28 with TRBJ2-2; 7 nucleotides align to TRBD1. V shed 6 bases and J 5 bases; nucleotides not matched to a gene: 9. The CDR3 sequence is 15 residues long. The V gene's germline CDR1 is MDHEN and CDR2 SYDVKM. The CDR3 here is CASSLGDRRTGELFF. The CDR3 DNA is TGTGCCAGCAGCTTGGGGGACAGAAGAACCGGGGAGCTGTTTTTT.

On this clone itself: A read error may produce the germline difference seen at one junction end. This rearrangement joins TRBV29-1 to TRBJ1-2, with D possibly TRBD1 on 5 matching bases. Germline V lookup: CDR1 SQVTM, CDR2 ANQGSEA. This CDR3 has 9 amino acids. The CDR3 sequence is CSVEVPTAF. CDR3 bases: TGCAGCGTTGAAGTTCCGACAGCCTTC.

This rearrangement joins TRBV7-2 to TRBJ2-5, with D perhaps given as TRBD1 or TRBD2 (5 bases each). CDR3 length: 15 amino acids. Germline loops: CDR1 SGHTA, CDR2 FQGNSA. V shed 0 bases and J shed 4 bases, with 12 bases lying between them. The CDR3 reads CASSLAVGAGETQYF. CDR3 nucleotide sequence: TGTGCCAGCAGCTTAGCGGTCGGGGCGGGAGAGACCCAGTACTTC.

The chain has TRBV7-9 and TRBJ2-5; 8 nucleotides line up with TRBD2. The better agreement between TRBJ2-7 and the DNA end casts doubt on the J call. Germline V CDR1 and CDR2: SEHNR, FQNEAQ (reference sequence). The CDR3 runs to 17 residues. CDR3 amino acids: CASSFSSVEREMGEQYF. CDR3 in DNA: TGTGCCAGCAGCTTTTCCTCGGTGGAGCGGGAGATGGGCGAGCAGTACTTC.

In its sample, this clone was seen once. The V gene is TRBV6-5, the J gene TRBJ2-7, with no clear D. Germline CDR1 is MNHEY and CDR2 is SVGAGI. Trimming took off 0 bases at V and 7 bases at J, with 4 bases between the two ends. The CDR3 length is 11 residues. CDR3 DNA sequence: TGTGCCAGCAGTTACTCGAGTGAGCAGTACTTC. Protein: CASSYSSEQYF.